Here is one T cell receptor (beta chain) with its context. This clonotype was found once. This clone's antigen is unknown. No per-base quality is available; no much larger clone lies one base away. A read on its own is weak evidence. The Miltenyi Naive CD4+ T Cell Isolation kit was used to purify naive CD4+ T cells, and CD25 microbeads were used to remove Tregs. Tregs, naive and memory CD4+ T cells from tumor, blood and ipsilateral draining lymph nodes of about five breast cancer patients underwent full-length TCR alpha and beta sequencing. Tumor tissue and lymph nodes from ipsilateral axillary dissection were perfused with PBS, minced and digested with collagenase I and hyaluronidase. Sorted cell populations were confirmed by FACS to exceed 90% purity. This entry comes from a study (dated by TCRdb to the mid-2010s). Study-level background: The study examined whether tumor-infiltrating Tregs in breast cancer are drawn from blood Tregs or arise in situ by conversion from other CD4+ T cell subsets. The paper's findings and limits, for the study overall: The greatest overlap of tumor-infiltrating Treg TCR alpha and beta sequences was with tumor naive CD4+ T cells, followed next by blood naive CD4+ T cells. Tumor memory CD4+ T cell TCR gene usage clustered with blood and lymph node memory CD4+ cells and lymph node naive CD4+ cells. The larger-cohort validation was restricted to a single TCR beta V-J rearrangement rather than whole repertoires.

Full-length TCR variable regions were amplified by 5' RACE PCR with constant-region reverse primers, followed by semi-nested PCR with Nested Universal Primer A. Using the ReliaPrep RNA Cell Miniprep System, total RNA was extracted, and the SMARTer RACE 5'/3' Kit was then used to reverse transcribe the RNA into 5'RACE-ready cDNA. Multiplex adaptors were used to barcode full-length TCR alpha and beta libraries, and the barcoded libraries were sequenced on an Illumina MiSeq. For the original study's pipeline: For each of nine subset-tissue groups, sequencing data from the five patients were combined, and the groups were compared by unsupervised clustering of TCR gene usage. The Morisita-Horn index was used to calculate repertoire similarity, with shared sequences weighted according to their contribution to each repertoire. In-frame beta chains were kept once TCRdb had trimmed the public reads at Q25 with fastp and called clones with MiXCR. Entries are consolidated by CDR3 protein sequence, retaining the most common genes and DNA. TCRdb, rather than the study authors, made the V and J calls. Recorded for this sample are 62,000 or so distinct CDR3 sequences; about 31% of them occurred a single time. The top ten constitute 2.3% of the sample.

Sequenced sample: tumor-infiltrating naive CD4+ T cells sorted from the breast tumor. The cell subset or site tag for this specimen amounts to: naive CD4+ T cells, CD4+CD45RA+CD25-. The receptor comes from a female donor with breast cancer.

The DNA reads as follows: TGCAGTGCTAGATCCGGGACGGCGATTCGACCCCTCCACTTT. Translated, this is CSARSGTAIRPLHF. The chain links TRBV20-1 with TRBJ1-6; a tentative D match to TRBD1 spans 5 bases. For CDR1 and CDR2, the germline V gene (reference sequence) lists DFQATT and SNEGSKA. The germline ends are 17 bases apart after V is trimmed by 2 bases and J by 12 bases. Measured from the cysteine to the phenylalanine, the CDR3 is 14 residues long. The entry retains the CDR3 DNA only, 42 bases that are in frame from base 1.